This TCR beta chain was retrieved from a study of blood T cell repertoires in COVID-19. Study-level background: Material from acute and convalescent COVID-19 was sourced from the United States, Italy and Spain. T cells, B-cell-depleted T cells, or PBMCs supplied cDNA or gDNA.

Original data processing: Researchers report that nucleated cell counts were estimated from reference gene primer amplification. TCRdb's copy holds only in-frame clones and misses some; the assay was immunoSEQ multiplex PCR. The V and J calls and clone size come from that table; D and trimming were worked out from the DNA. In the table there are hundreds of thousands of clones, almost 85% of which are singletons. V lost 0 bases, J lost 1 base, and 10 bases lay in between. There are 15 residues in the CDR3. Germline V gene data show CDR1 as SGHRS and CDR2 as YFSETQ. Sequencing used peripheral blood. The source of this sequence is a man over 45 with active or convalescent COVID-19. This chain connects TRBV5-1 to TRBJ1-2; D is uncertain. Here the CDR3 reads CASSLGGGDNYGYTF. The CDR3 coding sequence is TGCGCCAGCAGCTTGGGCGGAGGAGATAACTATGGCTACACCTTC.